This TCR beta chain stems from a study of T cell changes during pregnancy in multiple sclerosis. The data were produced by immunoSEQ multiplex PCR, yet TCRdb's version contains in-frame clones alone and is incomplete. This sample has about 76,000 clones, with roughly 90% found just once. V lost 4 bases to trimming and J lost 4 bases; unmatched junction nucleotides: 6. The CDR3 runs 15 residues. Germline V gives CDR1 SGHRS, CDR2 YFSETQ. The starting material was peripheral blood, obtained in the first trimester of pregnancy. V is TRBV5-1 and J is TRBJ2-1; TRBD1 agrees at 9 bases. The TCR comes from a female donor in good health, enrolled as a control in a pregnancy study. CDR3 residues: CASSLPGQGYNEQFF. The DNA for the CDR3 is TGCGCCAGCAGCCTGCCGGGACAGGGTTACAATGAGCAGTTCTTC.